The rows below give T cell receptor beta chains drawn from one sample of a study of PD-1 blockade in classical Hodgkin lymphoma. TCRdb keeps only in-frame clones here, not all; method: immunoSEQ multiplex PCR. The sample contains approximately 20,000 clones, about 85% of which appear only once. The material sequenced was CD4+ T cells from blood. The receptors derive from a human donor with classical Hodgkin lymphoma. The conserved cysteine and the conserved F or W are not part of the CDR3 here.

>TRBV9|TRBJ2-1
ASSVGLAEHNEQF
>TRBV11-2|TRBJ2-5
ASRSGPGNQY
>TRBV7-2|TRBJ1-4
ASSSQYATNEKLF
>TRBV6-1|TRBJ2-7
ASSSERSYEQY
>TRBV2|TRBJ2-7
ASSELVVPY
>TRBV5-1|TRBJ1-1
ASSLTGHDTEAF
>TRBV5-1|TRBJ2-1
ASSLGASMVNEQF
>TRBV27|TRBJ2-6
ASSLSSGLGSGANVLT
>TRBV21-1|TRBJ1-5
ASSKVTGTGRNQPQH
>TRBV5-1|TRBJ2-7
ASSSRTDSSYEQY
>TRBV2|TRBJ2-5
ASQGQETQY
>TRBV28|TRBJ1-5
ASNVLNQPQH
>TRBV25-1|TRBJ2-1
ATDSYNEQF
>TRBV28|TRBJ1-2
GSSASTVYGYT
>TRBV18|TRBJ2-7
ASSPRTSGAYEQY
>TRBV28|TRBJ1-4
ASSFSGVNEKLF
>TRBV19|TRBJ2-7
ASSIIPLAQYYEQY
>TRBV19|TRBJ1-5
ASRNTGYSNQPQH
>TRBV15|TRBJ2-5
ATSRDLETFETQY
>TRBV9|TRBJ2-2
ASSVGGDTGELF
>TRBV2|TRBJ2-1
ASSGGMGGRSEQF
>TRBV28|TRBJ2-2
ASSPGGVAGEGGELF
>TRBV2|TRBJ2-1
AGEDNEQF
>TRBV19|TRBJ2-6
ASSIYPGRGTVDVLT
>TRBV28|TRBJ1-5
ASTPGRQPQH
>TRBV19|TRBJ2-5
ASRNPGQQQETQY
>TRBV28|TRBJ2-3
ASSILTWEIGTDTQY
>TRBV18|TRBJ1-5
ASSPRGTGVLQPQH
>TRBV5-6|TRBJ1-1
ASSLGQMNTEAF
>TRBV6-5|TRBJ2-2
ASSYSNRGNTGELF
>TRBV5-1|TRBJ2-5
ASSLDSSGSGAETQY
>TRBV2|TRBJ1-5
ASSDLDRNQPQH
>TRBV28|TRBJ2-7
ASSSYGTAYEQY
>TRBV7-8|TRBJ2-1
ASSLVRADLNEQF
>TRBV28|TRBJ2-7
ASSFHRGLEEQY
>TRBV10-2|TRBJ1-1
ASSESLVAEAF
>TRBV15|TRBJ2-6
ATSSNLNVLT
>TRBV25-1|TRBJ2-2
ASSETGRLELF
>TRBV15|TRBJ1-4
ATREGAGQGAKKLF
>TRBV11-1|TRBJ2-5
ASSLASGSEETQY
>TRBV19|TRBJ1-1
ASSISGSEAF
>TRBV5-1|TRBJ2-7
ASSLEAVSYEQY
>TRBV5-1|TRBJ2-7
ASSLGQGAYEQY